This TCR beta chain was sequenced for a study of T-cell memory formation after mild COVID-19. Study-level results: Contracting CD4+ clones were located mainly in CM and EM, and CD8+ clones in EMRA. Balance between CD4 and CD8 was seen in clones contracting day 15 to 85, and a CD4+ lean was seen in later expanders.

The CDR3 totals 16 residues. Germline CDR1 MGHRA, CDR2 YSYEKL. The V end lost 3 bases, the J end lost 0 bases, and 12 bases lay between the germline ends. Barcoded TCR alpha and TCR beta cDNA libraries with UMIs came from 5'RACE using constant-segment primers. TCRdb called the 5' RACE reads again in MiXCR, with one record for every CDR3 protein. Of tens of thousands of distinct CDR3 sequences in the sample, roughly 15% are singletons; the top ten hold under 45%. On this clonotype: As yet, its antigen is unknown.

Material for sequencing was PBMCs or a T cell subset sorted from them (not recorded which). V usage is TRBV4-1 and J usage is TRBJ1-3; D possibly corresponds to TRBD1 (5 bases). The receptor comes from a man between 18 and 35 years old who had mild COVID-19 (a few samples of this study predate the infection). Cell type and time point are not known. The CDR3 loop reads CASSQSPGDSGNTIYF. CDR3 nucleotide sequence: TGCGCCAGCAGCCAGTCACCGGGGGACTCTGGAAACACCATATATTTT.